This record covers a single T cell receptor (beta chain). The treatment: randomized to nivolumab then ipilimumab (arm A) or the reverse (arm B). The data originate from a study of sequential checkpoint blockade in melanoma. On the study more broadly: Arm A got nivolumab then ipilimumab; arm B the reverse, 1:1. After both sequences, patients received maintenance nivolumab.

Some clones are missing from TCRdb's copy, which holds only in-frame ones; the method was immunoSEQ multiplex PCR. The table has 2,000 or so clones, roughly 24% seen once. The germline gives CDR1 SGHRS, CDR2 YFSETQ. The junction had 4 bases not matched to a gene; V was cut back by 0 bases and J by 7 bases. The CDR3 consists of 15 residues. Material: tumor tissue (inferred from file names), obtained from a patient given nivolumab and ipilimumab in sequence. The TCR originated in a human donor with melanoma. The chain is built from TRBV5-1 and TRBJ2-2; 9 bases match TRBD1. This CDR3 is CASSLEGTGFGELFF. The CDR3 DNA is TGCGCCAGCAGCTTGGAGGGGACAGGGTTCGGGGAGCTGTTTTTT.